The 22 T cell receptor beta chains presented below share a single source sample, sequenced in a study of T cells after yellow fever vaccination. TCRdb reanalysed the 5' RACE reads using MiXCR and keeps one entry per CDR3 protein. The sample lists more than 300,000 distinct CDR3 sequences; 3.5% to 4.5% were seen once. The specimen comprised PBMCs, sampled 15 days after the yellow fever booster vaccination. The receptors stem from a man between 18 and 35 years old who received the YFV17D yellow fever vaccine.

The chain is built from TRBV5-1 and TRBJ2-2; possibly TRBD1 for D (5 bases). Germline V gene data show CDR1 as SGHRS and CDR2 as YFSETQ. Trimming removed 4 bases from V and 5 bases from J, with 12 bases in between. The CDR3 extends over 14 amino acids. The CDR3 loop is CASSGIQGTGELFF. The CDR3 region has the DNA TGCGCCAGCAGCGGGATCCAGGGAACCGGGGAGCTGTTTTTT.

This clonotype was counted many times. The rearrangement joins TRBV5-1 to TRBJ2-5, with D possibly being TRBD2 (7 bases). CDR1 is SGHRS and CDR2 is YFSETQ in the germline V gene. Trimming cost V 7 bases and J 1 base, with 11 bases left between them. This CDR3 comprises 13 residues. The CDR3 sequence is CASGGGAQETQYF. Written as DNA, the CDR3 is TGCGCCAGCGGCGGGGGCGCCCAAGAGACCCAGTACTTC.

This clonotype has only a few counts. The CDR3 reads CASSFEGRSSNEQFF. As DNA, the CDR3 is TGTGCCAGCAGTTTCGAGGGTCGTTCTAGTAATGAGCAGTTCTTC. The chain has TRBV27 and TRBJ2-1; maybe TRBD2 (5 bases). Trimming removed 3 bases from V and 7 bases from J, with 16 bases in between. The CDR3 totals 15 residues. Germline V lookup: CDR1 MNHEY, CDR2 SMNVEV (reference sequence).

This clonotype was observed at least ten times. The chain carries TRBV3-1 and TRBJ2-3; 8 bases match TRBD2. V shed 7 bases and J 6 bases; nucleotides not matched to a gene: 6. Germline CDR1 is LGHDT and CDR2 is YNNKEL (reference sequence). The CDR3 runs to 13 residues. The CDR3 nucleotides read TGTGCCAGCACCGGACGGGAGGGGGATACGCAGTATTTT. Translating gives CASTGREGDTQYF.

This clonotype was counted at least ten times. V usage is TRBV10-3 and J usage is TRBJ1-1, with unresolved D. Germline CDR1 is ENHRY and CDR2 is SYGVKD. V was pared by 3 bases and J by 7 bases, with 6 bases between. The CDR3 loop spans 11 amino acids. The CDR3, as DNA: TGTGCCATCAGTGAAAGGAGTGAAGCTTTCTTT. Encoded protein: CAISERSEAFF.

This clonotype occurred many times. V is TRBV2 and J is TRBJ1-2; a possible D gene is TRBD1 (5 bases). V shed 3 bases and J shed 4 bases, with 6 bases lying between them. Germline loops: CDR1 SNHLY, CDR2 FYNNEI. The CDR3 covers 12 residues. CDR3 in amino acids: CASSETAYGYTF. CDR3 coding DNA: TGTGCCAGCAGTGAGACAGCCTATGGCTACACCTTC.

This clonotype was seen at least ten times. This chain connects TRBV7-2 to TRBJ2-3; weak D call: TRBD2 (5 bases). The germline CDR1 and CDR2 sequences are SGHTA and FQGNSA. The CDR3 runs 15 residues. The V gene lost 5 bases and the J gene lost 0 bases, with 12 bases spanning the gap. The CDR3 protein is CASSPLRTSTDTQYF. The DNA for the CDR3 is TGTGCCAGCAGCCCCCTCAGGACTAGCACAGATACGCAGTATTTT.

In this sample, this clonotype turned up many times. This chain joins TRBV5-6 and TRBJ2-1; D possibly uses TRBD1 or TRBD2 (6 bases each). CDR3 size: 15 residues. Germline assignment: CDR1 SGHDT and CDR2 YYEEEE. V dropped 4 bases and J dropped 8 bases, with 19 bases sitting between them. CDR3 DNA sequence: TGTGCCAGCAGCCGGCCCGGGGGCAAAGGGCATGAGCAGTTCTTC. Amino acids: CASSRPGGKGHEQFF.

This clonotype was detected many times. The V gene is TRBV7-2, the J gene TRBJ1-1, with 7 bases that match TRBD1. CDR3 length: 14 amino acids. In germline, CDR1 is SGHTA, CDR2 FQGNSA. V lost 4 bases, J lost 7 bases, and 9 bases stayed unmatched. CDR3 in DNA: TGTGCCAGCAGCTCCAGACAGGGACGGAATGAAGCTTTCTTT. Translated: CASSSRQGRNEAFF.

This chain joins TRBV6-2 or TRBV6-3 and TRBJ2-7; tentatively, D is TRBD1 or TRBD2 (5 bases each). CDR1 and CDR2 from the germline V gene are MNHEY and SVGEGT. Trimming took off 6 bases at V and 13 bases at J, with 19 bases between the two ends. This CDR3 has 12 amino acids. DNA for the CDR3: TGTGCCAGCAGCCCCCGGGACGGAGAATGTTACGTC. Residues: CASSPRDGECYV.

This clonotype was picked up many times. The gene calls are TRBV9 and TRBJ2-5; 11 positions agree with TRBD2. The CDR3 is 16 residues long. V shed 1 base and J 2 bases; nucleotides not matched to a gene: 4. CDR1 SGDLS and CDR2 YYNGEE come from the germline V gene. This CDR3 is CASSVLAGGTQETQYF. The CDR3 bases are TGTGCCAGCAGCGTACTAGCGGGGGGAACACAAGAGACCCAGTACTTC.

This clonotype has ten or more counts. The V call is TRBV7-3, the J call TRBJ2-3, with 9 nucleotides matching TRBD1. Unmatched junction bases numbered 9, after V lost 4 bases and J lost 4 bases. Germline CDR1 and CDR2: SGHTA and FQGTGA. CDR3 size: 16 residues. CDR3 sequence reads: CASSSRDRDAADTQYF. The CDR3 bases are TGTGCCAGCAGCTCCCGGGACAGGGATGCAGCAGATACGCAGTATTTT.

This clonotype appeared many times. The chain uses TRBV7-2 and TRBJ1-5; possible D gene TRBD1, 6 bases. There are 15 residues in the CDR3. The germline gives CDR1 SGHTA, CDR2 FQGNSA. Trimming removed 0 bases at V and 2 bases at J, with 8 bases between. DNA for the CDR3: TGTGCCAGCAGCTTAGCATACAGGGGCAATCAGCCCCAGCATTTT. It translates to CASSLAYRGNQPQHF.

This clonotype was observed a handful of times. The chain recombines TRBV9 with TRBJ2-1; TRBD2 might be the D (5 bases). V shed 2 bases and J shed 8 bases, with 14 bases lying between them. The CDR3 consists of 14 residues. Germline-derived CDR1 and CDR2 are SGDLS and YYNGEE. CDR3 nucleotide sequence: TGTGCCAGCAGCGTTGCCCCCCCGGGGTATGAGCAGTTCTTC. As protein: CASSVAPPGYEQFF.

This clonotype was observed at least ten times. The chain links TRBV4-3 to TRBJ2-1; D is unclear. Trimming stripped 4 bases from V and 5 bases from J, with 12 bases between. Germline loops: CDR1 LGHNA, CDR2 YSLEER. This CDR3 contains 14 residues. CDR3 amino acids: CASSLLANDNEQFF. The CDR3 DNA follows: TGCGCCAGCAGCCTCCTGGCTAATGACAATGAGCAGTTCTTC.

This clonotype has only a few counts. J is TRBJ2-1 and V is TRBV11-2; the D gene could be TRBD1 or TRBD2 (5 bases each). CDR1 is SGHAT, CDR2 FQNNGV, per germline. This CDR3 has 15 amino acids. The germline V and J ends were trimmed by 2 bases and 6 bases, with 14 bases remaining between them. The CDR3 DNA reads TGTGCCAGCAGCTTAAGGGACGCTCAAGTCAATGAGCAGTTCTTC. It translates to CASSLRDAQVNEQFF.

The chain couples TRBV6-2 or TRBV6-3 to TRBJ2-7, with a weak D call TRBD1 (5 bases). Germline values: CDR1 MNHEY, CDR2 SVGEGT. The CDR3 loop spans 15 amino acids. Trimming stripped 8 bases from V and 1 base from J, with 18 bases between. In DNA form, the CDR3 reads TGTGCCAGCGGGTTCGACAGCAATCCTTCCTACGAGCAGTACTTC. Its translation: CASGFDSNPSYEQYF.

This clonotype has just a few counts. The chain uses TRBV4-3 and TRBJ2-3; 10 positions match TRBD2. The germline CDR1 and CDR2 sequences are LGHNA and YSLEER. The CDR3 totals 15 residues. V dropped 4 bases and J dropped 2; count of bases not matched to a gene: 3. CDR3 nucleotides: TGCGCCAGCAGCCGAGGACTAGCGGTCACAGATACGCAGTATTTT. It encodes CASSRGLAVTDTQYF.

This clonotype has a handful of counts. V and J are TRBV20-1 and TRBJ2-3; D is ambiguous. Germline CDR1 is DFQATT and CDR2 is SNEGSKA (reference sequence). V was cut by 3 bases and J by 0 bases, with 10 bases left in between. The CDR3 is 14 amino acids. The CDR3 nucleotides are TGCAGTGCTAGTGGTTGGGGAAGCACAGATACGCAGTATTTT. Protein sequence: CSASGWGSTDTQYF.

At least ten counts were recorded for this clonotype. This rearrangement joins TRBV29-1 to TRBJ1-1, with 7 bases identical to TRBD1. Germline loops: CDR1 SQVTM, CDR2 ANQGSEA. The CDR3 covers 14 residues. With V trimmed by 8 bases and J by 0 bases, 9 bases remained unmatched. The CDR3 DNA reads TGCAGCATCATACCGGGACAGATGAACACTGAAGCTTTCTTT. Encoded protein: CSIIPGQMNTEAFF. Complete variable domain (other parts from reference TRBV29-1 and TRBJ1-1): SAVISQKPSRDICQRGTSLTIQCQVDSQVTMMFWYRQQPGQSLTLIATANQGSEATYESGFVIDKFPISRPNLTFSTLTVSNMSPEDSSIYLCSIIPGQMNTEAFFGQGTRLTVV.

The J gene is TRBJ1-2, the V gene TRBV20-1, with TRBD1 as a possible D gene (6 bases). Germline V gene lookup returns CDR1 DFQATT and CDR2 SNEGSKA (reference sequence). This CDR3 has 15 amino acids. The germline V and J ends were trimmed by 0 bases and 3 bases, with 14 bases remaining between them. Written as DNA, the CDR3 is TGCAGTGCTAGAGATTACCGGGACATCCACTATGGCTACACCTTC. This translates into CSARDYRDIHYGYTF.

This clonotype has just a few counts. The rearrangement uses TRBV12-3 or TRBV12-4 and TRBJ1-5; D remains unclear. Trimming took 6 bases from V and 9 from J, leaving 15 bases between them. This CDR3 has 13 residues. The CDR3 region is CASSREDGRPQHF. The DNA for the CDR3 is TGTGCCAGCAGCCGCGAGGACGGCCGGCCCCAGCATTTT.